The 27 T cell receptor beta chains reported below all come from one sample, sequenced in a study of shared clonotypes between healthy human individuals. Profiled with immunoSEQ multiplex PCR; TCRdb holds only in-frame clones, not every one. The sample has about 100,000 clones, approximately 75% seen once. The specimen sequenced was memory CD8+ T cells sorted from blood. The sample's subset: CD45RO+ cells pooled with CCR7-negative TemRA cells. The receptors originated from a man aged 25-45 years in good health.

For the CDR3, the DNA is TGTGCCAGTAGCAGACCAGGGGGCTCTTACGAGCAGTACTTC. Protein product: CASSRPGGSYEQYF. The gene calls are TRBV19 and TRBJ2-7, with TRBD1 matching over 8 bases. The CDR3 contains 14 residues. The J segment lost 4 bases and the V segment lost 6 bases, leaving 8 bases of the junction unmatched. Germline V gene sequence: CDR1 LNHDA, CDR2 SQIVND (reference sequence).

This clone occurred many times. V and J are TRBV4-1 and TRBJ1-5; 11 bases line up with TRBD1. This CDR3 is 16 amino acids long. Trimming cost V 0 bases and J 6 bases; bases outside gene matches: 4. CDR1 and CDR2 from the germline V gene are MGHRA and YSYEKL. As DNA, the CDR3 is TGCGCCAGCAGCCAAGATGCGGGACAGGGGGTTCAGCCCCAGCATTTT. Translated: CASSQDAGQGVQPQHF.

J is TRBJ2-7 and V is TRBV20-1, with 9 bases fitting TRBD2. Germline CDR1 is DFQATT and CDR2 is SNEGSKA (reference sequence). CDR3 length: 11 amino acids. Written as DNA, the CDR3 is TGCGGGCAGAGCGGGAGGTACGAGCAGTACTTC. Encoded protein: CGQSGRYEQYF.

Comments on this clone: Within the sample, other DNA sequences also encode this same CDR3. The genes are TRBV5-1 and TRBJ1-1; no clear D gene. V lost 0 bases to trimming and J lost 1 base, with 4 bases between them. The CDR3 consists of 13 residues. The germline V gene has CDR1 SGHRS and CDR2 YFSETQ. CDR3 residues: CASSLDPNTEAFF. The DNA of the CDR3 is TGCGCCAGCAGCTTGGATCCGAACACTGAAGCTTTCTTT.

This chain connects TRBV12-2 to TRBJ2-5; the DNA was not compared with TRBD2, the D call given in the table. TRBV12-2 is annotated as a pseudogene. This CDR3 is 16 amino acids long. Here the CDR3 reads CASRFTDTRGGETQYF. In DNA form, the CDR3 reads TGTGCAAGTCGCTTTACGGACACCCGGGGGGGAGAGACCCAGTACTTC.

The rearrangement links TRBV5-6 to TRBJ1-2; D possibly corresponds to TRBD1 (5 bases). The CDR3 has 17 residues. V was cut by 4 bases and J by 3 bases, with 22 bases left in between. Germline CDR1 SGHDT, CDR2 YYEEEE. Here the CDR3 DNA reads TGTGCCAGCAGCCAACTCGAGTGGGGACGTAGCCACTATGGCTACACCTTC. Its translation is CASSQLEWGRSHYGYTF.

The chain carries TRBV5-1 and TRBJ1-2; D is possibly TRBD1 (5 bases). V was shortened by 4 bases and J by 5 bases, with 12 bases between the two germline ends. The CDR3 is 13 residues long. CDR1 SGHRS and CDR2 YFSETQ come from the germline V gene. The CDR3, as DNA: TGCGCCAGCAGCCCGGGACCGAAGTATGGCTACACCTTC. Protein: CASSPGPKYGYTF.

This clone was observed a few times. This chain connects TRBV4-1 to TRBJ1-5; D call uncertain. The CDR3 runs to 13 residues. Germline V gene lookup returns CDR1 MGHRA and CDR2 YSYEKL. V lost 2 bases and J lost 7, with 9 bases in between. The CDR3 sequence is CASSQTLSQPQHF. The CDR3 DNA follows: TGCGCCAGCAGCCAAACCCTATCCCAGCCCCAGCATTTT.

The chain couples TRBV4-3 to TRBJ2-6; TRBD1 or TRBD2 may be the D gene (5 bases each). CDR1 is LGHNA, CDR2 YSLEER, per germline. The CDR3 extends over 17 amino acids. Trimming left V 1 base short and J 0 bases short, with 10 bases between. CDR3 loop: CASSQGDPSSGANVLTF. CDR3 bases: TGCGCCAGCAGCCAAGGGGACCCTTCCTCTGGGGCCAACGTCCTGACTTTC.

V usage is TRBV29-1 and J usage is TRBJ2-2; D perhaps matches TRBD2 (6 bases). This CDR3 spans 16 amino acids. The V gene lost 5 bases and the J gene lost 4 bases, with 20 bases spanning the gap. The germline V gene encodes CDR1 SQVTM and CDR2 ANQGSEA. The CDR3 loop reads CSVSVGGLGTTGELFF. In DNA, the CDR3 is TGCAGCGTTTCAGTTGGAGGGTTGGGGACCACCGGGGAGCTGTTTTTT.

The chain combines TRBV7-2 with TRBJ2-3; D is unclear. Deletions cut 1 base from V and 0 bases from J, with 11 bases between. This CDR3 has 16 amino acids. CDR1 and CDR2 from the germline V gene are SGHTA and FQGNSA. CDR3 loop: CASSLGLAGSTDTQYF. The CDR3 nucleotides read TGTGCCAGCAGCTTAGGACTGGCTGGGAGCACAGATACGCAGTATTTT.

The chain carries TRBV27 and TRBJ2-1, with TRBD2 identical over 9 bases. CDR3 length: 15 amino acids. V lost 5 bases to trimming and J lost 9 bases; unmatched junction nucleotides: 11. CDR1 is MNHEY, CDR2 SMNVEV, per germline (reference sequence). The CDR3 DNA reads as TGTGCCAGCAGTCCTCTTGCGGGAGGGAGGGTTGAGCAGTTCTTC. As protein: CASSPLAGGRVEQFF.

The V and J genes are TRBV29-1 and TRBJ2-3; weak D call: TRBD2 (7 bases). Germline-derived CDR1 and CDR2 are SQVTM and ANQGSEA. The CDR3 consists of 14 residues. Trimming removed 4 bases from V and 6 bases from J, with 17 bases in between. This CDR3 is CSVVWGGQVDTQYF. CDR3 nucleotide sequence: TGCAGCGTTGTTTGGGGGGGGCAAGTGGATACGCAGTATTTT.

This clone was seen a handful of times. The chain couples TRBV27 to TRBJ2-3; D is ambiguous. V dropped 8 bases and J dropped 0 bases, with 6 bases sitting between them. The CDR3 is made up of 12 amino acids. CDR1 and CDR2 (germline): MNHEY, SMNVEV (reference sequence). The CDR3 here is CASGISTDTQYF. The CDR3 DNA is TGTGCCAGCGGCATCAGCACAGATACGCAGTATTTT.

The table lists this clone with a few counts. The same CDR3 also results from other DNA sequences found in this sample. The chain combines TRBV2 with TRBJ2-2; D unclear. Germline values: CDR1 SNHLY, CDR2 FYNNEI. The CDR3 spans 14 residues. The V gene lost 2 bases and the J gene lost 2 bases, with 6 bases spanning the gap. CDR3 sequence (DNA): TGTGCCAGCAGTGAAACGTCAAACACCGGGGAGCTGTTTTTT. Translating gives CASSETSNTGELFF. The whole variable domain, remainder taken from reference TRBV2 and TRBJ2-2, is EPEVTQTPSHQVTQMGQEVILRCVPISNHLYFYWYRQILGQKVEFLVSFYNNEISEKSEIFDDQFSVERPDGSNFTLKIRSTKLEDSAMYFCASSETSNTGELFFGEGSRLTVL.

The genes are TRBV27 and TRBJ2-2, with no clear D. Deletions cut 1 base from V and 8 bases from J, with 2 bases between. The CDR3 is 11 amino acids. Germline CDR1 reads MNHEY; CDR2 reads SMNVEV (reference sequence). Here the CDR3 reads CASSLYGELFF. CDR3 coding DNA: TGTGCCAGCAGTTTATATGGGGAGCTGTTTTTT.

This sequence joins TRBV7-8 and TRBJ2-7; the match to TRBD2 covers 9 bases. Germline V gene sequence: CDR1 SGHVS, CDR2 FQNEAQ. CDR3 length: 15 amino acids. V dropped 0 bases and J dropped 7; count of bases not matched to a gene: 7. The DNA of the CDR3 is TGTGCCAGCAGCTTAGCGAGTTCGGCGGGAGGGGAGCAGTACTTC. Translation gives CASSLASSAGGEQYF.

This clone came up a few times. This CDR3 is CASSLYETLLDEQFF. The CDR3 DNA is TGTGCCAGCAGTTTATATGAAACCCTCCTCGATGAGCAGTTCTTC. The chain recombines TRBV27 with TRBJ2-1; D unresolved. Per germline, CDR1 MNHEY and CDR2 SMNVEV (reference sequence). V lost 1 base and J lost 8, with 15 bases in between. The length of the CDR3 is 15 residues.

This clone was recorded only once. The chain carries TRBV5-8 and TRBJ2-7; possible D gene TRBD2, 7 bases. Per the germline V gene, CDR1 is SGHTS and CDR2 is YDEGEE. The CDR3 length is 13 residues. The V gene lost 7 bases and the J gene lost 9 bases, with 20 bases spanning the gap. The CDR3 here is CASRSTGGTRQYF. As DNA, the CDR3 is TGTGCCAGCCGCTCGACGGGGGGCACCCGGCAGTACTTC.

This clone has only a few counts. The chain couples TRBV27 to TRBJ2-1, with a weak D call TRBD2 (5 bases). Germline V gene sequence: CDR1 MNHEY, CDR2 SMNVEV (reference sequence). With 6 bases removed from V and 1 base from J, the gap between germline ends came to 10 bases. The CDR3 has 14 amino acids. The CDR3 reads CASRLANSYNEQFF. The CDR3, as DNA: TGTGCCAGCAGGTTAGCGAATTCCTACAATGAGCAGTTCTTC.

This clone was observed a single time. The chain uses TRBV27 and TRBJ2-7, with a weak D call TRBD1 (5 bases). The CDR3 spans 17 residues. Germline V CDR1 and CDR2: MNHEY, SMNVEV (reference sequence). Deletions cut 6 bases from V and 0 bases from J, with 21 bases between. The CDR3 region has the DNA TGTGCCAGCAGAAGATCACTCACAGGTCTAAGCTCCTACGAGCAGTACTTC. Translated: CASRRSLTGLSSYEQYF.

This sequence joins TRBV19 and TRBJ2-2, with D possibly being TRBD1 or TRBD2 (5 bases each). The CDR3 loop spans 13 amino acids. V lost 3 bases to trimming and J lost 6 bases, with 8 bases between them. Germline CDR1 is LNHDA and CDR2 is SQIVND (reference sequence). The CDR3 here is CASSIGGAGELFF. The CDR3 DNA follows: TGTGCCAGTAGTATTGGGGGAGCCGGGGAGCTGTTTTTT. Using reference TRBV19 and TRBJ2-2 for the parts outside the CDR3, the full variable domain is DGGITQSPKYLFRKEGQNVTLSCEQNLNHDAMYWYRQDPGQGLRLIYYSQIVNDFQKGDIAEGYSVSREKKESFPLTVTSAQKNPTAFYLCASSIGGAGELFFGEGSRLTVL.

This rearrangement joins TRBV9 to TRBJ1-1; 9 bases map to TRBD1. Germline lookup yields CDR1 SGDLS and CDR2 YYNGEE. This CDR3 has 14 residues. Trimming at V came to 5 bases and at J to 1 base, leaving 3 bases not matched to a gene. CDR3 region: CASSTGQGNTEAFF. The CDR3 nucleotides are TGTGCCAGCAGTACGGGACAGGGGAACACTGAAGCTTTCTTT.

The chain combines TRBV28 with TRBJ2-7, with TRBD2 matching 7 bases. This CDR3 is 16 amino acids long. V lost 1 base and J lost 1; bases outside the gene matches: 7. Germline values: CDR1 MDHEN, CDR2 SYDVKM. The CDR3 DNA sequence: TGTGCCAGCAGTTTATTAGGCGGGAGACATTCCTACGAGCAGTACTTC. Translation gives CASSLLGGRHSYEQYF.

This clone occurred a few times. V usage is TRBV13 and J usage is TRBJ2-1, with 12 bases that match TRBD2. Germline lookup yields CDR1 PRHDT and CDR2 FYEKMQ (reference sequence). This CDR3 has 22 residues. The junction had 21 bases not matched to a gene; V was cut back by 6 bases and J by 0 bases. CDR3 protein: CASSTNQDTGTSGPLSYNEQFF. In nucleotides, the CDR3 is TGTGCCAGCAGTACAAACCAGGACACCGGGACTAGCGGGCCGCTCTCCTACAATGAGCAGTTCTTC.

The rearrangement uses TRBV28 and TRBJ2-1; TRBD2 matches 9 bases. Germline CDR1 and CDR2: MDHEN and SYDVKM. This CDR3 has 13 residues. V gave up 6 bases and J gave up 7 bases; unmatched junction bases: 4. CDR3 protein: CASRGLAANEQFF. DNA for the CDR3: TGTGCCAGCAGGGGACTAGCTGCGAATGAGCAGTTCTTC.

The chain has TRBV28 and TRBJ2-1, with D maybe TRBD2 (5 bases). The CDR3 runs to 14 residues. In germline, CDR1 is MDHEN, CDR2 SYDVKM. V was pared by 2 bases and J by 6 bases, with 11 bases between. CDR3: CASSLGLASNEQFF. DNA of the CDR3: TGTGCCAGCAGTTTAGGGCTAGCCAGCAATGAGCAGTTCTTC. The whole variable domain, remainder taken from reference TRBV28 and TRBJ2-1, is DVKVTQSSRYLVKRTGEKVFLECVQDMDHENMFWYRQDPGLGLRLIYFSYDVKMKEKGDIPEGYSVSREKKERFSLILESASTNQTSMYLCASSLGLASNEQFFGPGTRLTVL.